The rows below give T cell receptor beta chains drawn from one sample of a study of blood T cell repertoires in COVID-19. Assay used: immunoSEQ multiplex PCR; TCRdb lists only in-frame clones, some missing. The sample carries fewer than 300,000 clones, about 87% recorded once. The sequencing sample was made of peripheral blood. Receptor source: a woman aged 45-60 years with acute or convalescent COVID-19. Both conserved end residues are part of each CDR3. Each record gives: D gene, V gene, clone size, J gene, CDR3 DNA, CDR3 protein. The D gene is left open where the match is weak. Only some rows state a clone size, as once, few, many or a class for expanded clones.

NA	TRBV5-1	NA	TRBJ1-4	TGCGCCAGCAGCTTGGGACAGACCCTTAATGAAAAACTGTTTTTT	CASSLGQTLNEKLFF
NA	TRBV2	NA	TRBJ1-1	TGTGCCAGCAACGTGTTAGGACCGGCGGGCACTGAAGCTTTCTTT	CASNVLGPAGTEAFF
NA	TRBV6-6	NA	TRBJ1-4	TGTGCCAGCAGTTACACAGGGAGCCATGAAAAACTGTTTTTT	CASSYTGSHEKLFF
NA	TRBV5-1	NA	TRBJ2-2	TGCGCCAGCAGGGACTTAACTAACACCGGGGAGCTGTTTTTT	CASRDLTNTGELFF
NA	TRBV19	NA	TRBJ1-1	TGTGCCAGTAGTATAGACCCGGAGGCTGAAGCTTTCTTT	CASSIDPEAEAFF
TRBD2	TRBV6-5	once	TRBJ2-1	TGTGCCAGCAGTTCGACTAGCGGGAGCACCTACAATGAGCAGTTCTTC	CASSSTSGSTYNEQFF
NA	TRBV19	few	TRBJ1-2	TGTGCCAGTAGTGGGGCGGACTATGGCTACACCTTC	CASSGADYGYTF
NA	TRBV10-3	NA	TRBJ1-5	TGTGCCATCAGTGAGGGCAACAATCAGCCCCAGCATTTT	CAISEGNNQPQHF
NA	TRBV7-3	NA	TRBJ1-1	TGTGCCAGCAGCTTGAGGAGGGAGGGCACTGAAGCTTTCTTT	CASSLRREGTEAFF
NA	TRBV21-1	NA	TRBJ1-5	TGTGCCAGCAGCAAGGTCAGGGGGTTGAATCAGCCCCAGCATTTT	CASSKVRGLNQPQHF
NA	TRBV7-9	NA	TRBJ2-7	TGTGCCAGCAGCTCCCTCGGGAACGAGCAGTACTTC	CASSSLGNEQYF
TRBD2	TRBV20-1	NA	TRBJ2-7	TGCAGTGCTAGTGCGGGAGGAGCCTACGAGCAGTACTTC	CSASAGGAYEQYF
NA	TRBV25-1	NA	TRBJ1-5	TGTGCCAGCAGTGATCCGGGACTAAATCAGCCCCAGCATTTT	CASSDPGLNQPQHF
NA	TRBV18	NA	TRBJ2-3	TGTGCCAGCTCACCCCCAGGGGGGAGGACGACAGATACGCAGTATTTT	CASSPPGGRTTDTQYF
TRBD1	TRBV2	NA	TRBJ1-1	TGTGCCAGCATGCGGGCCGAAATCGGGACAGGGTACCGAACTGAAGCTTTCTTT	CASMRAEIGTGYRTEAFF
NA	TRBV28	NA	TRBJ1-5	TGTGCCAGCAGTCAGGGAAATCAGCCCCAGCATTTT	CASSQGNQPQHF
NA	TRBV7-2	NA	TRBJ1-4	TGTGCCAGCAGCTTAGCGCCCAGGGGCGGTGAAAAACTGTTTTTT	CASSLAPRGGEKLFF
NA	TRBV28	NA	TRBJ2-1	TGTGCCAGCATAGAAACAGGGCACGAGCAGTTCTTC	CASIETGHEQFF
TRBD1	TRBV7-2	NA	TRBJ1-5	TGTGCCAGCAGCTCCAACCTCAGGGGGAATCAGCCCCAGCATTTT	CASSSNLRGNQPQHF
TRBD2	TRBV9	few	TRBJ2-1	TGTGCCAGCAGCACCAGGACTAGCGCCTCCATGATCAATGAGCAGTTCTTC	CASSTRTSASMINEQFF